This TCR beta chain was retrieved from a study of shared clonotypes between healthy human individuals. Naive CD8 cells lacked CD45RO and underwent positive selection for CCR7, leaving out terminally differentiated effector memory CD45RA+ cells. CDR3 length equals 15 residues. V lost 1 base and J lost 9, with 16 bases in between. Germline CDR1 is LGHNA and CDR2 is YSLEER. Turning to this clone: What it binds is not known.

Some 30,000 T cell genomes, or roughly 180 ng DNA, went into the sorted-subset replicate PCRs. The protocol was immunoSEQ multiplex PCR, while the TCRdb copy is restricted to in-frame clones and leaves out a portion. The table shows 600,000 or so clones, with roughly 98% occurring only once. Notes on the study in general: Clonotype sharing across donors was expected to vary with sequencing depth. Relative to clonotypes present in all four donors, those not shared had lower generation probabilities. Four donors had 4% to 5% of their naive CD4 clonotypes in common.

Sequencing used naive CD8+ T cells sorted from blood. The chain recombines TRBV4-3 with TRBJ2-1, with D possibly being TRBD1 (6 bases). The sequence came from a man aged 25 to 40 in good health. The CDR3 reads CASSQVSGASSEQFF. CDR3 bases: TGCGCCAGCAGCCAAGTCTCAGGGGCTTCAAGTGAGCAGTTCTTC.